The clone carrying this T cell receptor beta chain was seen only a few times. The data were taken from a study of CD8 T cells in ankylosing spondylitis. CDR3 length: 13 residues. Germline lookup yields CDR1 SGHRS and CDR2 YFSETQ. Trimming cost V 7 bases and J 4 bases; bases outside gene matches: 6. The authors made TCR beta libraries by quantitative 5'-RACE with molecular barcodes. Using its own MiXCR run on the 5' RACE reads, TCRdb lists one record per CDR3 protein. Of under 250,000 distinct CDR3 sequences listed, about 30% were seen once; the top ten hold 4% to 5.5%. The sample comprised blood, either unsorted or a sorted T cell fraction (not recorded which). The source is a male donor with ankylosing spondylitis or in good health (not recorded which). V usage is TRBV5-1 and J usage is TRBJ1-2, with 8 positions matching TRBD1. In nucleotides, the CDR3 is TGCGCCAGCCGAGAAACAGGGGGCTATGGCTACACCTTC. This encodes CASRETGGYGYTF.